The 14 T cell receptor beta chains below come from one sample, sequenced in a study of CD8 T cells in Susac syndrome. A quantity of about 0.5 to 1 ug RNA underwent reverse transcription using random hexamers. TCRdb reprocessed the immunoSEQ multiplex PCR reads with MiXCR, giving one entry per CDR3 protein. The top ten clones hold roughly 0.15% of a sample with some 150,000 distinct CDR3 sequences, 95% of them seen once. The sample taken for sequencing was CD4+ T cells from PBMCs. These receptor sequences come from a human donor with Susac syndrome.

The chain couples TRBV27 to TRBJ2-7; TRBD1 matches 8 bases. The CDR3 loop spans 11 amino acids. The V and J ends lost 5 bases and 6 bases, in that order; junction bases with no gene match: 0. Looked up from germline, CDR1 is MNHEY and CDR2 is SMNVEV (reference sequence). CDR3 sequence: CASSGTGEQYF. CDR3 coding DNA: TGTGCCAGCAGTGGGACAGGCGAGCAGTACTTC.

The CDR3 is CASSQPPLNEKLFF. The CDR3 DNA is TGTGCCAGCAGCCAGCCTCCCCTTAATGAAAAACTGTTTTTT. The chain employs TRBV7-2 and TRBJ1-4; D call uncertain. CDR1 and CDR2 (germline): SGHTA, FQGNSA. Trimming took off 5 bases at V and 4 bases at J, with 11 bases between the two ends. The CDR3 runs to 14 residues.

J is TRBJ2-3 and V is TRBV2; D remains unclear. With 3 bases removed from V and 4 bases from J, the gap between germline ends came to 17 bases. The CDR3 contains 16 residues. CDR1 is SNHLY and CDR2 is FYNNEI in the germline V gene. The CDR3 sequence: CASSERTPSRADTQYF. The CDR3, as DNA: TGTGCCAGCAGTGAGAGGACCCCATCCCGGGCAGATACGCAGTATTTT.

The chain carries TRBV29-1 and TRBJ2-2; D is perhaps TRBD1 or TRBD2 (5 bases each). The CDR3 is 15 residues long. The germline CDR1 and CDR2 sequences are SQVTM and ANQGSEA. V was shortened by 4 bases and J by 5 bases, with 17 bases between the two germline ends. The CDR3 DNA sequence: TGCAGCGTTGTGGGGACCGGGTCCAAGACCGGGGAGCTGTTTTTT. Translated, it gives CSVVGTGSKTGELFF.

The genes are TRBV7-9 and TRBJ2-5; D may be TRBD1 (6 bases). Per germline, CDR1 SEHNR and CDR2 FQNEAQ (reference sequence). Trimming stripped 5 bases from V and 5 bases from J, with 12 bases between. This CDR3 contains 13 residues. The CDR3 coding sequence is TGTGCCAGCAGCCCAGGGGACGGGGAGACCCAGTACTTC. It yields the protein CASSPGDGETQYF.

The chain recombines TRBV4-1 with TRBJ2-1; 13 bases match TRBD2. This CDR3 is 19 amino acids long. Germline CDR1 MGHRA, CDR2 YSYEKL. The V segment lost 0 bases and the J segment 9 bases; nucleotides outside the gene matches: 14. CDR3 sequence: CASSQDGYRTSGSGGEQFF. The CDR3, as DNA: TGCGCCAGCAGCCAAGATGGTTATAGGACTAGCGGGAGTGGGGGTGAGCAGTTCTTC.

The chain joins TRBV28 to TRBJ2-2; D is perhaps TRBD2 (5 bases). This CDR3 is built from 14 residues. Germline assignment: CDR1 MDHEN and CDR2 SYDVKM. V lost 7 bases, J lost 6 bases, and 15 bases lay in between. CDR3 loop: CASTTTGSSGELFF. The CDR3 bases are TGTGCCAGCACCACGACGGGGAGCTCCGGGGAGCTGTTTTTT.

This clonotype was detected only once. The CDR3 loop reads CSAGTTEAFF. CDR3 nucleotides: TGCAGCGCAGGGACGACTGAAGCTTTCTTT. The chain joins TRBV29-1 to TRBJ1-1; the D gene is possibly TRBD1 (5 bases). Deletions cut 7 bases from V and 5 bases from J, with 8 bases between. This CDR3 spans 10 amino acids. Germline V lookup: CDR1 SQVTM, CDR2 ANQGSEA. Using reference TRBV29-1 and TRBJ1-1 for the parts outside the CDR3, the full variable domain is SAVISQKPSRDICQRGTSLTIQCQVDSQVTMMFWYRQQPGQSLTLIATANQGSEATYESGFVIDKFPISRPNLTFSTLTVSNMSPEDSSIYLCSAGTTEAFFGQGTRLTVV.

J is TRBJ1-2 and V is TRBV19; no definite D call. CDR3 length: 12 amino acids. Deletions cut 5 bases from V and 6 bases from J, with 10 bases between. From germline, CDR1 is LNHDA and CDR2 SQIVND (reference sequence). CDR3 amino acids: CASSRQRNGYTF. CDR3 bases: TGTGCCAGTAGTCGCCAGAGAAATGGCTACACCTTC. The full variable domain, rest sourced from reference TRBV19 and TRBJ1-2, is DGGITQSPKYLFRKEGQNVTLSCEQNLNHDAMYWYRQDPGQGLRLIYYSQIVNDFQKGDIAEGYSVSREKKESFPLTVTSAQKNPTAFYLCASSRQRNGYTFGSGTRLTVV.

This clonotype has just one count. The V and J genes are TRBV6-5 and TRBJ2-3, with D possibly TRBD2 on 5 matching bases. CDR3 length: 15 amino acids. The germline CDR1 and CDR2 sequences are MNHEY and SVGAGI. The V gene lost 5 bases and the J gene lost 1 base, with 13 bases spanning the gap. CDR3 sequence (DNA): TGTGCCAGCAGTATTGGACGAGCGGGCACAGATACGCAGTATTTT. This translates into CASSIGRAGTDTQYF.

This sequence joins TRBV5-6 and TRBJ2-5; D possibly matches TRBD1 or TRBD2 (5 bases each). The CDR3 totals 14 residues. The germline V gene encodes CDR1 SGHDT and CDR2 YYEEEE. V was trimmed by 5 bases and J by 4 bases, leaving 15 bases between them. CDR3 sequence: CASRVRGGGETQYF. The DNA of the CDR3 is TGTGCCAGCAGGGTGAGGGGCGGCGGAGAGACCCAGTACTTC.

J is TRBJ1-5 and V is TRBV18; perhaps TRBD1 as D (5 bases). The V end lost 5 bases, the J end lost 15 bases, and 20 bases lay between the germline ends. The germline CDR1 and CDR2 sequences are KGHSH and LQKENI. The CDR3 sequence is 13 residues long. The CDR3 DNA sequence: TGTGCCAGCTCATCGACGGCCGGGACGGTTGGGCATTTT. Translating gives CASSSTAGTVGHF.

The CDR3 bases are TGTGCCAGCAGCCCAGACGCCAGCGGCAATGAGCAGTTCTTC. Residues: CASSPDASGNEQFF. The chain combines TRBV3-1 with TRBJ2-1, with TRBD2 as a possible D gene (5 bases). The CDR3 runs to 14 residues. Germline CDR1 and CDR2: LGHDT and YNNKEL (reference sequence). The ends were cut back, 4 bases at V and 6 bases at J, with 13 bases in the middle.

The chain couples TRBV5-1 to TRBJ1-1; D call uncertain. The CDR3 is 16 residues long. Germline CDR1 SGHRS, CDR2 YFSETQ. Trimming removed 4 bases at V and 1 base at J, with 17 bases between. CDR3 sequence: CASSRRLSTRNTEAFF. CDR3 bases: TGCGCCAGCAGCCGCAGACTTTCGACACGGAACACTGAAGCTTTCTTT.